The text below deals with one T cell receptor (beta chain). What it binds is not known. PBMCs were obtained from 9 to 10 ml fresh peripheral blood. RNA transcripts gave rise to amplified TCR beta CDR3 regions. First-round RT-PCR targeting the TCR CDR3 was performed with the HTBI primer set. TCRdb re-analysed the multiplex PCR reads in MiXCR, keeping a single row per CDR3 protein. The table lists approximately 360,000 distinct CDR3 sequences, around 16% of them singletons. This specimen comes from a study of T cells in Graves' hyperthyroidism and ophthalmopathy. General observations from the study: With a median lead of approximately 6.4 months before onset, the model predicted ophthalmopathy. Stable hyperthyroidism was separated from ophthalmopathy by a model based on 13 V-J features. Blood also showed most of the thyroid clonotypes that were expanded above 0.001.

V lost 4 bases to trimming and J lost 0 bases; unmatched junction nucleotides: 5. Germline CDR1 is LNHNV and CDR2 is YYDKDF (reference sequence). This CDR3 comprises 17 residues. The sequence was obtained from a woman aged 18-29 years with Graves' hyperthyroidism that later progressed to Graves' ophthalmopathy. The sequenced sample consisted of blood. The V call is TRBV15, the J call TRBJ1-6; 8 bases are shared with TRBD1. The CDR3 sequence is CATSIWDRSSYNSPLHF. DNA of the CDR3: TGTGCCACCAGCATCTGGGACAGGAGCTCCTATAATTCACCCCTCCACTTT.